Below are 18 T cell receptor beta chains sequenced from a single sample in a study of cytomegalovirus exposure and HLA in healthy donors. PCR involved 60 Vbeta and 13 Jbeta primers. Libraries were prepared by immunoSEQ multiplex PCR; TCRdb keeps only in-frame clonotypes and omits some of them. The sample has about 160,000 clones; about 75% are singletons. The sample consisted of PBMCs. These receptors came from a woman between 50 and 59 years old in good health and CMV-seropositive.

The V call is TRBV7-2, the J call TRBJ2-5; TRBD1 is a possible D gene (5 bases). The CDR3 extends over 13 amino acids. V lost 6 bases and J lost 3, with 11 bases in between. The V gene's germline CDR1 is SGHTA and CDR2 FQGNSA. The CDR3 sequence is CASSRQIEETQYF. In DNA, the CDR3 is TGTGCCAGCAGTCGACAGATAGAAGAGACCCAGTACTTC.

V usage is TRBV27 and J usage is TRBJ2-1; TRBD2 aligns across 12 bases. The CDR3 is 16 amino acids. The germline V gene has CDR1 MNHEY and CDR2 SMNVEV (reference sequence). J was trimmed by 6 bases and V by 5 bases; bases with no gene match: 8. The CDR3 sequence: CASSILLAGGGNEQFF. The CDR3 DNA reads as TGTGCCAGCAGTATCCTACTAGCGGGAGGCGGCAATGAGCAGTTCTTC.

The rearrangement links TRBV5-4 to TRBJ2-5; 8 bases are shared with TRBD1. The J call could be wrong; TRBJ2-7 is a better fit for the DNA end. Looked up from germline, CDR1 is SGHNT and CDR2 is YYREEE (reference sequence). The CDR3 length is 15 residues. This CDR3 reads CASSLGQGRSYEQYF. Here the CDR3 DNA reads TGTGCCAGCAGCTTAGGACAGGGTAGGTCCTACGAGCAGTACTTC.

The V call is TRBV9, the J call TRBJ2-1; 7 bases map to TRBD1. CDR3 length: 16 residues. The germline CDR1 and CDR2 sequences are SGDLS and YYNGEE. V shed 2 bases, J shed 4 bases, and the junction held 9 bases outside the gene matches. The CDR3 coding sequence is TGTGCCAGCAGCGTCGACACAGGGGAACTATACAATGAGCAGTTCTTC. Its protein product is CASSVDTGELYNEQFF.

A few counts support this clone. This chain connects TRBV27 to TRBJ2-7; a weak D match, TRBD2 (6 bases). The CDR3 has 13 amino acids. Germline CDR1 MNHEY, CDR2 SMNVEV (reference sequence). V was pared by 10 bases and J by 2 bases, with 15 bases between. The CDR3: CATSAGPTYEQYF. CDR3 nucleotide sequence: TGTGCCACCTCGGCGGGACCAACCTACGAGCAGTACTTC.

The chain couples TRBV2 to TRBJ2-3, with 10 bases lining up with TRBD1. Unmatched junction bases numbered 4, after V lost 5 bases and J lost 8 bases. This CDR3 contains 13 residues. The germline V gene has CDR1 SNHLY and CDR2 FYNNEI. CDR3 residues: CASSKRDRGTQYF. The CDR3 DNA reads as TGTGCCAGCAGTAAGAGGGACAGGGGTACGCAGTATTTT.

The V call is TRBV7-8, the J call TRBJ1-1, with TRBD1 as a possible D gene (6 bases). The germline gives CDR1 SGHVS, CDR2 FQNEAQ. CDR3 length: 13 residues. Trimming cost V 5 bases and J 5 bases, with 12 bases left between them. CDR3 sequence: CASSATGITEAFF. In DNA form, the CDR3 reads TGTGCCAGCAGCGCAACAGGGATTACTGAAGCTTTCTTT.

V usage is TRBV7-9 and J usage is TRBJ2-4, with TRBD2 as a possible D gene (6 bases). This CDR3 is 14 amino acids long. Germline V gene lookup returns CDR1 SEHNR and CDR2 FQNEAQ (reference sequence). Trimming removed 3 bases at V and 9 bases at J, with 15 bases between. CDR3 amino acids: CASSLGLRGGIQYF. The CDR3, as DNA: TGTGCCAGCAGCTTGGGGCTAAGGGGAGGCATTCAGTACTTC.

V and J are TRBV5-1 and TRBJ2-3, with D possibly matching TRBD2 (5 bases). This CDR3 comprises 13 residues. V was clipped by 2 bases and J by 5 bases, with 9 bases between them. CDR1 and CDR2 from the germline V gene are SGHRS and YFSETQ. CDR3 DNA sequence: TGCGCCAGCAGCTTCGGGGATGGAGATACGCAGTATTTT. Its protein product is CASSFGDGDTQYF.

The chain uses TRBV5-1 and TRBJ1-4, with 9 bases matching TRBD1. The CDR3 is made up of 18 amino acids. J gave up 2 bases and V 2 bases, and 10 bases lay outside the gene matches. Per the germline V gene, CDR1 is SGHRS and CDR2 is YFSETQ. The chain's CDR3 is CASSFQYRGRGTNEKLFF. The DNA of the CDR3 is TGCGCCAGCAGCTTCCAGTACAGGGGGCGCGGGACTAATGAAAAACTGTTTTTT.

This sequence joins TRBV2 and TRBJ2-3; D not certain. CDR1 and CDR2 from the germline V gene are SNHLY and FYNNEI. V lost 4 bases and J lost 4, with 18 bases in between. This CDR3 spans 16 amino acids. CDR3 in amino acids: CASSAFPGLKSDTQYF. As DNA, the CDR3 is TGTGCCAGCAGTGCATTTCCCGGTCTCAAGTCAGATACGCAGTATTTT. The entire variable domain, with the rest obtained from reference TRBV2 and TRBJ2-3, is as follows: EPEVTQTPSHQVTQMGQEVILRCVPISNHLYFYWYRQILGQKVEFLVSFYNNEISEKSEIFDDQFSVERPDGSNFTLKIRSTKLEDSAMYFCASSAFPGLKSDTQYFGPGTRLTVL.

The V call is TRBV30, the J call TRBJ2-2; 12 nucleotides align to TRBD2. Trimming removed 4 bases from V and 0 bases from J; junction bases left unmatched: 6. CDR1 GTSNPN and CDR2 SVGIG come from the germline V gene (reference sequence). There are 17 residues in the CDR3. The CDR3 bases are TGTGCCTGGACCCTGACTAGCGGGGGCCCGAACACCGGGGAGCTGTTTTTT. It codes for CAWTLTSGGPNTGELFF.

The sample holds a few counts of this clone. V and J are TRBV5-1 and TRBJ1-5; maybe TRBD1 (6 bases). The CDR3 runs 13 residues. V was shortened by 3 bases and J by 4 bases, with 8 bases between the two germline ends. Germline loops: CDR1 SGHRS, CDR2 YFSETQ. This CDR3 reads CASSSGQNQPQHF. In DNA form, the CDR3 reads TGCGCCAGCAGCTCAGGACAGAATCAGCCCCAGCATTTT.

Notes on this clone: At one end, the junction sequence differs from germline, possibly due to a read error. V and J are TRBV28 and TRBJ1-1; possibly TRBD1 for D (6 bases). CDR1 MDHEN and CDR2 SYDVKM come from the germline V gene. CDR3 length equals 16 residues. The CDR3 here is CASSPRQVRTNNEAFF. The CDR3 region has the DNA TGTGCCAGCAGTCCCAGACAGGTGCGAACCAACAATGAAGCTTTCTTT.

This chain connects TRBV29-1 to TRBJ1-1; D is perhaps TRBD1 (6 bases). CDR1 is SQVTM and CDR2 is ANQGSEA in the germline V gene. The CDR3 has 14 amino acids. CDR3 in DNA: TGCAGTTGGACCACACAGGGACCGAACACTGAAGCTTTCTTT. Amino acid sequence: CSWTTQGPNTEAFF.

The CDR3 nucleotides are TGCGCCAGCAGCTTGGGCCAGGGGTACACCGGGGAGCTGTTTTTT. Translating it yields CASSLGQGYTGELFF. The chain has TRBV5-1 and TRBJ2-2; tentative D call: TRBD1 (6 bases). V was clipped by 0 bases and J by 3 bases, with 9 bases between them. This CDR3 contains 15 residues. Looked up from germline, CDR1 is SGHRS and CDR2 is YFSETQ.

The J gene is TRBJ1-1, the V gene TRBV7-2, with D perhaps matching TRBD1 (5 bases). Trimming took off 3 bases at V and 5 bases at J, with 10 bases between the two ends. Germline V lookup: CDR1 SGHTA, CDR2 FQGNSA. The CDR3 runs to 13 residues. The CDR3 sequence is CASSFGGGTEAFF. In nucleotides, the CDR3 is TGTGCCAGCAGCTTCGGGGGGGGGACTGAAGCTTTCTTT.

This chain connects TRBV6-1 to TRBJ2-5; 7 nucleotides align to TRBD2. CDR1 is MNHNS and CDR2 is SASEGT in the germline V gene. Germline trimming cut 2 bases from V and 5 bases from J; bases unmatched to any gene: 14. This CDR3 region has 17 residues. In nucleotides, the CDR3 is TGTGCCAGCAGTGAAAGTGGTCTGGCGGGGGTCGGGGAGACCCAGTACTTC. It encodes CASSESGLAGVGETQYF.